The clone carrying this TCR beta chain was recorded at least ten times. The target antigen is unknown. The source of the sample is a study of T cell repertoires in cytomegalovirus infection. TCRdb fed the reads into MiXCR, producing one record per CDR3 protein. The sample contains some 150,000 distinct CDR3 sequences, roughly 6% of which appear only once. Study conclusions and caveats: Ex vivo, HLA-C-restricted CMV-specific TCR beta clonotypes prevailed over the rest of the response.

Sequencing input: PBMCs. The TCR originated in a human donor in good health (CMV status not recorded). Some clones in this sample may be carry-over from other donors' samples.

CDR3: CASSQDTSRGETQYF. The CDR3 DNA reads TGCGCCAGCAGCCAAGATACAAGCAGGGGAGAGACCCAGTACTTC. The genes are TRBV4-3 and TRBJ2-5, with D perhaps matching TRBD1 (6 bases). CDR1 LGHNA and CDR2 YSLEER come from the germline V gene. CDR3 length: 15 amino acids. The V end was cut by 0 bases, the J end by 4 bases, with 12 bases between.